This is a list of T cell receptor beta chains from one sample in a study of neurological immune-mediated disorders. TCRdb passed the 5' RACE reads through MiXCR, listing each CDR3 protein once. The data contain about 40,000 distinct CDR3 sequences, 2% to 3% of them singletons. Input material: PBMCs. Every receptor here comes from a man aged 50-60 years with multiple sclerosis. The CDR3 runs from the conserved cysteine through the conserved F or W. The order of the fields is clone size, J gene, V gene, D gene, CDR3 DNA, CDR3 protein. The D gene is left open where the match is weak. A clone size is listed for some rows: how often the clone was seen (once, few, many), or a class if it is expanded.

many,TRBJ2-5,TRBV12-3/TRBV12-4,.,TGTGCCAGCAGTTTATCGGGGCCCTCCTTGGGGGCCCAGTACTTC,CASSLSGPSLGAQYF
many,TRBJ1-1,TRBV12-3/TRBV12-4,.,TGTGCCAGCAGTATAGTGGGGGTGGGCACTGAAGCTTTCTTT,CASSIVGVGTEAFF
many,TRBJ2-3,TRBV5-5,TRBD2,TGTGCCAGCAGCTTGTTGGGGACTAGCGGGCTGTATACGCAGTATTTT,CASSLLGTSGLYTQYF
many,TRBJ2-5,TRBV19,.,TGTGCCAGTAGTGGGTCAGGGCTCGCAGAGACCCAGTACTTC,CASSGSGLAETQYF
.,TRBJ2-7,TRBV18,TRBD1,TGTGCCAGCGCCCGGGACAGCCTCTCCTACGAGCAGTACTTC,CASARDSLSYEQYF
.,TRBJ1-5,TRBV2,.,TGTGCCAGCAGTGAGCTGACGTCCAATCAGCCCCAGCATTTT,CASSELTSNQPQHF
many,TRBJ1-2,TRBV12-3/TRBV12-4,TRBD1,TGTGCCAGCAGCCCCTCAGGGGGCTGGGGCTACACCTTC,CASSPSGGWGYTF
many,TRBJ1-5,TRBV20-1,.,TGCAGTGCTAGATTTAGTGGTCATCAGCCCCAGAATTTT,CSARFSGHQPQNF
many,TRBJ2-3,TRBV5-1,.,TGCGCCAGCAGCGAAGGATTGGGGAAATCCACAGATACGCAGTATTTT,CASSEGLGKSTDTQYF
.,TRBJ2-5,TRBV5-1,TRBD2,TGCGCCAGCAGTGTTGCCGGGACTAGCGGGGGGACGGAGACCCAGTACTTC,CASSVAGTSGGTETQYF
many,TRBJ1-5,TRBV4-1,TRBD1,TGCGCCAGCAGCCAGGGGACAGTTAGCAATCAGCCCCAGCATTTT,CASSQGTVSNQPQHF
many,TRBJ2-2,TRBV7-7,.,TGTGCTAGCAGCTCCGGGACCGGGAACGGCGGGGAGCTGTTTTTT,CASSSGTGNGGELFF
many,TRBJ1-5,TRBV5-5,.,TGTGCCAGCAGCTTGGCTTCGGAGAATCAGCCCCAGCATTTT,CASSLASENQPQHF
many,TRBJ2-7,TRBV20-1,TRBD1,TGCAGTGCTAGCCCTGGGGGACAGGCTTCCTACGAGCAGTACTTC,CSASPGGQASYEQYF
.,TRBJ2-4,TRBV7-2,.,TGTGCCAGCAGCTTATCGGGGGCCCCTGCCAAAAACATTCAGTACTTC,CASSLSGAPAKNIQYF
many,TRBJ2-3,TRBV3-1,.,TGTGCCAGCAGCCAAAGAACCCAGGATACGCAGTATTTT,CASSQRTQDTQYF
many,TRBJ2-2,TRBV7-2,.,TGTGCCAGCAGCTTATCTGGATTTAACACCGGGGAGCTGTTTTTT,CASSLSGFNTGELFF
.,TRBJ2-1,TRBV4-1,TRBD2,TGCGCCAGCAGCCCGACCGGACTAGCGAACTACAATGAGCAGTTCTTC,CASSPTGLANYNEQFF
many,TRBJ2-1,TRBV5-6,TRBD2,TGTGCCAGCAGCTCCGGGACTAGCGGTCTTATTGAGCAGTTCTTC,CASSSGTSGLIEQFF